Presented here are 11 T cell receptor beta chains from one specimen sequenced in a study of CD8 T cells in Susac syndrome. An input of roughly 0.5 to 1 ug of RNA was subjected to reverse transcription using random hexamers. TCRdb itself ran the immunoSEQ multiplex PCR reads through MiXCR, one entry per CDR3 protein. Of about 85,000 distinct CDR3 sequences listed, approximately 95% were seen once; the top ten hold under 0.5%. Sequenced sample: CD8+ T cells from PBMCs. These receptors all come from a human donor with Susac syndrome.

This sequence joins TRBV11-2 and TRBJ2-1; possibly TRBD2 for D (5 bases). Per germline, CDR1 SGHAT and CDR2 FQNNGV. The CDR3 is made up of 14 amino acids. V shed 4 bases and J shed 10 bases, with 17 bases lying between them. CDR3 amino acids: CASSSPGSTTEQFF. DNA of the CDR3: TGTGCCAGCAGCTCCCCGGGGTCGACGACGGAGCAGTTCTTC.

The rearrangement uses TRBV9 and TRBJ2-7; the D gene is possibly TRBD2 (6 bases). CDR1 is SGDLS and CDR2 is YYNGEE in the germline V gene. This CDR3 is built from 14 residues. The ends were cut back, 0 bases at V and 4 bases at J, with 11 bases in the middle. CDR3 sequence (DNA): TGTGCCAGCAGCGTAGGGGGGGAAGGGTACGAGCAGTACTTC. Its translation: CASSVGGEGYEQYF.

This chain joins TRBV29-1 and TRBJ2-7; D may be TRBD1 or TRBD2 (5 bases each). CDR3 length: 17 amino acids. Germline CDR1 reads SQVTM; CDR2 reads ANQGSEA. Between the trimmed V and J ends, which lost 5 bases and 5 bases, there was a span of 28 bases. CDR3 residues: CSVWALGRSGRFDEQYF. In DNA form, the CDR3 reads TGCAGCGTTTGGGCACTGGGACGTTCCGGACGTTTCGACGAGCAGTACTTC.

The genes are TRBV6-6 and TRBJ2-1, with 7 bases aligning to TRBD2. From germline, CDR1 is MNHNY and CDR2 SVGAGI (reference sequence). After removal of 6 bases from V and 8 bases from J, the junction contained 16 bases not matched to a gene. The CDR3 covers 16 residues. CDR3: CASRHNAGTIEDEQFF. The CDR3 DNA reads TGTGCCAGCAGGCACAATGCCGGGACTATCGAGGATGAGCAGTTCTTC.

The chain is built from TRBV20-1 and TRBJ2-1; TRBD2 matches 10 bases. The CDR3 runs to 15 residues. J gave up 2 bases and V 3 bases, and 4 bases lay outside the gene matches. Germline lookup yields CDR1 DFQATT and CDR2 SNEGSKA (reference sequence). Here the CDR3 reads CSASSLAGAYNEQFF. Here the CDR3 DNA reads TGCAGTGCTAGTTCCCTAGCGGGAGCCTACAATGAGCAGTTCTTC.

The chain couples TRBV12-3 or TRBV12-4 to TRBJ2-1, with D perhaps assigned TRBD1 or TRBD2 (5 bases each). This CDR3 is built from 14 residues. Trimming left V 10 bases short and J 2 bases short, with 15 bases between. The CDR3: CATALGVAYNEQFF. The CDR3 DNA sequence: TGTGCCACCGCGTTGGGGGTAGCCTACAATGAGCAGTTCTTC.

The rearrangement joins TRBV27 to TRBJ1-1; no reliable D call. Trimming cost V 2 bases and J 0 bases, with 10 bases left between them. Germline CDR1 is MNHEY and CDR2 is SMNVEV (reference sequence). The CDR3 runs to 15 residues. The CDR3 DNA sequence: TGTGCCAGCAGTTTAGTTTCAAGCATGAACACTGAAGCTTTCTTT. This encodes CASSLVSSMNTEAFF.

This clonotype showed up just once. The chain uses TRBV9 and TRBJ2-7, with TRBD1 as a possible D gene (5 bases). CDR1 and CDR2 from the germline V gene are SGDLS and YYNGEE. This CDR3 has 15 residues. V dropped 4 bases and J dropped 2 bases, with 16 bases sitting between them. CDR3 sequence: CASSPRSDITYEQYF. The CDR3 DNA reads as TGTGCCAGCAGCCCTAGATCGGACATAACCTACGAGCAGTACTTC.

This chain links TRBV2 with TRBJ2-5; D ambiguous. Per germline, CDR1 SNHLY and CDR2 FYNNEI. V lost 8 bases, J lost 1 base, and 8 bases lay in between. This CDR3 spans 12 amino acids. CDR3 sequence: CASWTSQETQYF. CDR3 DNA sequence: TGTGCCAGCTGGACGAGCCAAGAGACCCAGTACTTC.

The chain employs TRBV29-1 and TRBJ1-2; 12 positions match TRBD1. The CDR3 is made up of 15 amino acids. Unmatched junction bases numbered 14, after V lost 7 bases and J lost 8 bases. Germline V gives CDR1 SQVTM, CDR2 ANQGSEA. The CDR3, as DNA: TGCAGCGCCCTCCCCCGGGACAGGGGGCTTCAGGGCTACACCTTC. It specifies CSALPRDRGLQGYTF.

The count of this clonotype is one. The J gene is TRBJ2-5, the V gene TRBV21-1. TRBV21-1 is given as a pseudogene. The CDR3 totals 16 residues. CDR3 nucleotides: TGTGCCAGCAGCAAAGCTGTGGGTTTCAACCAAGAGACCCAGTACTTC. Translated, it gives CASSKAVGFNQETQYF.